This T cell receptor beta chain is from a study of CD8+ T cells in alopecia areata. Germline CDR1 and CDR2: LNHDA and SQIVND (reference sequence). The CDR3 is made up of 14 amino acids. V shed 3 bases, J shed 6 bases, and the junction held 7 bases outside the gene matches. The sequencing template was cDNA reverse transcribed from extracted RNA. Generated by immunoSEQ multiplex PCR, the TCRdb table keeps only in-frame clones and is missing some. Altogether some 170,000 clones are present, around 63% being singletons, with the ten largest covering 1.7%. This sample comprised CD4+ T cells sorted from blood, obtained at week 0. The chain is built from TRBV19 and TRBJ2-7; TRBD1 agrees at 8 bases. This receptor was obtained from a human donor with alopecia areata. CDR3 sequence (DNA): TGTGCCAGTAGTATTGCGGACAGGGTGGCCGAGCAGTACTTC. It yields the protein CASSIADRVAEQYF.